One and the same sample provided the 11 T cell receptor beta chains below, sequenced in a study of blood T cell repertoires in COVID-19. Sequencing used immunoSEQ multiplex PCR; TCRdb keeps in-frame clones, though not all of them. Of around 250,000 clones listed, 86% are singletons. The sample comprised peripheral blood. Receptors were obtained from a man in his 60s with acute or convalescent COVID-19.

The genes are TRBV18 and TRBJ2-3; D perhaps matches TRBD1 (7 bases). Germline V gene sequence: CDR1 KGHSH, CDR2 LQKENI. Trimming took off 1 base at V and 0 bases at J, with 20 bases between the two ends. The CDR3 covers 19 residues. CDR3 sequence: CASSPLIGPTGTSTDTQYF. The CDR3 coding sequence is TGTGCCAGCTCACCACTGATTGGGCCGACAGGGACTAGCACAGATACGCAGTATTTT.

The count of this clone is one. The chain uses TRBV4-3 and TRBJ2-7, with 10 bases fitting TRBD2. J lost 3 bases, V lost 1 base, and 0 bases had no gene match. Germline V gives CDR1 LGHNA, CDR2 YSLEER. The CDR3 length is 14 residues. The CDR3 here is CASSQGTSGYEQYF. CDR3 coding DNA: TGCGCCAGCAGCCAAGGGACTAGCGGCTACGAGCAGTACTTC.

The CDR3 bases are TGTGCCAGCAGCTCCTCACGCGCGCAGCAGTTCTTC. It codes for CASSSSRAQQFF. This sequence joins TRBV11-2 and TRBJ2-1; D not certain. Trimming took 4 bases from V and 11 from J, leaving 12 bases between them. The CDR3 is 12 residues long. CDR1 is SGHAT and CDR2 is FQNNGV in the germline V gene.

Details on this clone: Other DNA sequences in the same sample also yield this CDR3. This chain connects TRBV7-3 to TRBJ2-1, with 9 bases that match TRBD2. From germline, CDR1 is SGHTA and CDR2 FQGTGA. The CDR3 consists of 15 residues. V was clipped by 5 bases and J by 4 bases; unmatched bases: 6. For the CDR3, the DNA is TGTGCCAGCAGCCCGAGACTAGCGGAGTACAATGAGCAGTTCTTC. Amino acids: CASSPRLAEYNEQFF.

The rearrangement uses TRBV5-5 and TRBJ1-2, with 7 bases matching TRBD1. CDR1 is SGHKS, CDR2 YYEKEE, per germline (reference sequence). With V trimmed by 0 bases and J by 2 bases, 4 bases remained unmatched. The CDR3 runs 15 residues. CDR3 protein: CASSLAGDSNYGYTF. The CDR3 bases are TGTGCCAGCAGCTTGGCCGGGGACAGCAACTATGGCTACACCTTC.

The chain recombines TRBV7-9 with TRBJ1-3, with 7 bases identical to TRBD1. The V segment lost 3 bases and the J segment 0 bases; nucleotides outside the gene matches: 5. Germline V gene lookup returns CDR1 SEHNR and CDR2 FQNEAQ (reference sequence). This CDR3 comprises 16 residues. The CDR3 protein is CASSFGTVGSGNTIYF. The DNA of the CDR3 is TGTGCCAGCAGCTTCGGGACAGTCGGCTCTGGAAACACCATATATTTT.

The genes are TRBV28 and TRBJ2-5; perhaps TRBD2 as D (6 bases). CDR3 length: 14 amino acids. Between the trimmed V and J ends, which lost 4 bases and 5 bases, there was a span of 14 bases. The germline gives CDR1 MDHEN, CDR2 SYDVKM. The CDR3 loop reads CASSSAGPRETQYF. CDR3 nucleotides: TGTGCCAGCAGTTCCGCGGGACCGAGGGAGACCCAGTACTTC.

The rearrangement joins TRBV14 to TRBJ2-7, with 7 bases lining up with TRBD1. CDR1 SGHDN and CDR2 FVKESK come from the germline V gene. The CDR3 contains 14 residues. Trimming at V came to 4 bases and at J to 3 bases, leaving 6 bases not matched to a gene. The CDR3 DNA reads TGTGCCAGCAGCCGACAGGGTTTGGGCTACGAGCAGTACTTC. Its translation is CASSRQGLGYEQYF.

This chain joins TRBV28 and TRBJ1-4, with TRBD1 matching 9 bases. Germline loops: CDR1 MDHEN, CDR2 SYDVKM. This CDR3 is 16 amino acids long. The V gene end was trimmed by 5 bases and the J gene end by 1 base; junction bases not matched to a gene: 5. The CDR3 here is CASSVGTGRTNEKLFF. The CDR3 DNA reads as TGTGCCAGCAGTGTGGGGACAGGGAGAACTAATGAAAAACTGTTTTTT.

This clone was observed a handful of times. The CDR3 spells CATSEFRGPETQYF. The CDR3 bases are TGTGCCACCAGTGAATTTAGGGGGCCCGAGACCCAGTACTTC. V gene TRBV24-1 combines with J gene TRBJ2-5; 7 nucleotides match TRBD1. The V gene end was trimmed by 4 bases and the J gene end by 5 bases; junction bases not matched to a gene: 6. Germline V CDR1 and CDR2: KGHDR, SFDVKD. This CDR3 is 14 amino acids long.

V is TRBV5-1 and J is TRBJ1-6; no definite D call. The CDR3 is 14 residues long. Trimming removed 5 bases at V and 10 bases at J, with 16 bases between. From germline, CDR1 is SGHRS and CDR2 YFSETQ. The CDR3, as DNA: TGCGCCAGCAGTTTTGGGGAGAGATGGTCACCCCTCCACTTT. Translated, it gives CASSFGERWSPLHF. Variable domain in full (rest from reference TRBV5-1 and TRBJ1-6): KAGVTQTPRYLIKTRGQQVTLSCSPISGHRSVSWYQQTPGQGLQFLFEYFSETQRNKGNFPGRFSGRQFSNSRSEMNVSTLELGDSALYLCASSFGERWSPLHFGNGTRLTVT.